The 3 T cell receptor beta chains below were found in one sample sequenced in a study of blood T cell repertoires in COVID-19. The repertoire was sequenced with immunoSEQ multiplex PCR; TCRdb's copy has only in-frame clones and lacks some. The table includes fewer than 15,000 clones, about four fifths detected once. The sequenced sample consisted of peripheral blood. The receptors were gathered from a man aged 45-65 years with active COVID-19.

This chain joins TRBV19 and TRBJ2-1; D is ambiguous. Germline lookup yields CDR1 LNHDA and CDR2 SQIVND (reference sequence). CDR3 length: 11 amino acids. V was clipped by 4 bases and J by 4 bases, with 2 bases between them. The CDR3 DNA follows: TGTGCCAGTAGTACATACAATGAGCAGTTCTTC. The encoded protein is CASSTYNEQFF.

This CDR3 is CASSYSISAAGQYF. The CDR3 nucleotides are TGTGCCAGCAGTTACTCGATCTCAGCCGCGGGGCAGTACTTC. The chain is built from TRBV6-5 and TRBJ2-7, with D perhaps matching TRBD2 (5 bases). The CDR3 has 14 residues. Per the germline V gene, CDR1 is MNHEY and CDR2 is SVGAGI. V was pared by 0 bases and J by 9 bases, with 15 bases between.

The chain recombines TRBV27 with TRBJ1-1; D is ambiguous. The germline V and J ends were trimmed by 3 bases and 1 base, with 9 bases remaining between them. This CDR3 contains 14 residues. From germline, CDR1 is MNHEY and CDR2 SMNVEV (reference sequence). The CDR3 loop is CASSFGLPNTEAFF. The CDR3 region has the DNA TGTGCCAGCAGTTTCGGACTTCCGAACACTGAAGCTTTCTTT.